The 9 T cell receptor beta chains listed next were all sequenced from one sample in a study of glioma-infiltrating T cells after dendritic cell vaccination. Some clones are missing from TCRdb's copy, which holds only in-frame ones; the method was immunoSEQ multiplex PCR. Among about 64,000 clones listed, approximately 85% were seen once. This specimen was blood, taken before dendritic cell vaccination. The receptor set was obtained from a human donor with glioblastoma.

This clone was detected only once. V gene TRBV18 combines with J gene TRBJ1-1, with TRBD1 as a possible D gene (5 bases). There are 15 residues in the CDR3. V was shortened by 3 bases and J by 1 base, with 12 bases between the two germline ends. Germline assignment: CDR1 KGHSH and CDR2 LQKENI. CDR3 sequence reads: CASSPQGGGNTEAFF. DNA for the CDR3: TGTGCCAGCTCACCGCAGGGAGGTGGGAACACTGAAGCTTTCTTT.

As for this clone: This sample also contains other DNA sequences that code for the same CDR3. The chain recombines TRBV9 with TRBJ1-6; 10 bases align to TRBD1. The germline V gene has CDR1 SGDLS and CDR2 YYNGEE. Trimming removed 7 bases from V and 9 bases from J; junction bases left unmatched: 7. The CDR3 has 14 amino acids. CDR3 nucleotides: TGTGCCAGCTCCCTGACAGGGGGCGGTTCACCCCTCCACTTT. This translates into CASSLTGGGSPLHF.

The rearrangement uses TRBV6-6 and TRBJ2-7; 8 nucleotides match TRBD1. The germline V gene has CDR1 MNHNY and CDR2 SVGAGI (reference sequence). J lost 3 bases, V lost 2 bases, and 0 bases had no gene match. The CDR3 sequence is 13 residues long. The CDR3 DNA reads as TGTGCCAGCAGTTACGACAGGGGCTACGAGCAGTACTTC. It is translated as CASSYDRGYEQYF.

The rearrangement joins TRBV5-4 to TRBJ1-2, with TRBD1 matching over 9 bases. This CDR3 region has 15 residues. Germline CDR1 and CDR2: SGHNT and YYREEE (reference sequence). Trimming removed 4 bases from V and 7 bases from J; junction bases left unmatched: 11. In DNA, the CDR3 is TGTGCCAGCAGCGCGACCGACAGGGGGGTTTTTGGCTACACCTTC. Amino acid sequence: CASSATDRGVFGYTF. Supplemented by reference TRBV5-4 and TRBJ1-2, the full variable domain reads ETGVTQSPTHLIKTRGQQVTLRCSSQSGHNTVSWYQQALGQGPQFIFQYYREEENGRGNFPPRFSGLQFPNYSSELNVNALELDDSALYLCASSATDRGVFGYTFGSGTRLTVV.

The V call is TRBV30, the J call TRBJ1-1; 7 bases line up with TRBD1. CDR1 and CDR2 from the germline V gene are GTSNPN and SVGIG (reference sequence). Trimming took 4 bases from V and 4 from J; bases not matched to a gene: 9. The CDR3 is 14 residues long. As DNA, the CDR3 is TGTGCCTGGACTGAGACAGGGCTAAGCACTGAAGCTTTCTTT. This codes for CAWTETGLSTEAFF.

The rearrangement uses TRBV4-1 and TRBJ1-3, with 7 bases lining up with TRBD1. The CDR3 contains 17 residues. Looked up from germline, CDR1 is MGHRA and CDR2 is YSYEKL. The junction had 6 bases not matched to a gene; V was cut back by 1 base and J by 0 bases. The CDR3: CASSQAPTGPSGNTIYF. CDR3 sequence (DNA): TGCGCCAGCAGCCAAGCTCCGACAGGGCCCTCTGGAAACACCATATATTTT.

The genes are TRBV10-1 and TRBJ1-1; D unresolved. The germline CDR1 and CDR2 sequences are WNHNN and SYGVQD (reference sequence). The CDR3 consists of 14 residues. Trimming pared 4 bases from V and 0 bases from J, leaving 9 bases between. CDR3 DNA: TGCGCCAGCAGTGCAACGGTCTTGAACACTGAAGCTTTCTTT. Protein: CASSATVLNTEAFF.

On this clone itself: The CDR3 ends on some other residue instead of the conserved phenylalanine or tryptophan, so this is likely a read error. The chain uses TRBV2 and TRBJ1-6, with TRBD1 identical over 9 bases. Trimming cost V 7 bases and J 0 bases; bases outside gene matches: 7. This CDR3 has 17 residues. Germline-derived CDR1 and CDR2 are SNHLY and FYNNEI. This CDR3 reads CASKGTGRISYNSPLHL. The CDR3, as DNA: TGTGCCAGCAAGGGGACAGGGAGGATCTCCTATAATTCACCCCTCCACCTT.

This clone was detected only a few times. V usage is TRBV29-1 and J usage is TRBJ1-1; D gene unclear. V was shortened by 2 bases and J by 3 bases, with 10 bases between the two germline ends. Per germline, CDR1 SQVTM and CDR2 ANQGSEA. The CDR3 runs 13 residues. This CDR3 is CSVERTADTEAFF. The CDR3 DNA reads TGCAGCGTTGAACGAACGGCGGACACTGAAGCTTTCTTT.